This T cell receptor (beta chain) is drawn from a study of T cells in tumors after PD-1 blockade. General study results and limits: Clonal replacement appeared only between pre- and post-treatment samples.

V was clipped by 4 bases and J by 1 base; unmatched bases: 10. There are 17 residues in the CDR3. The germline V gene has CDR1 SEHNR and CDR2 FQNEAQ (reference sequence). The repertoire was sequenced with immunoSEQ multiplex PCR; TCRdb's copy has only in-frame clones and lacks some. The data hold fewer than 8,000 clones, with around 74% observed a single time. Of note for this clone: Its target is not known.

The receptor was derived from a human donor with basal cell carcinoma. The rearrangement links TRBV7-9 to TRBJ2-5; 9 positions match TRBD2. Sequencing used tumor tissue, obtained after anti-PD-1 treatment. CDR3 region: CASSSHLSGGLQETQYF. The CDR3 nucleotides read TGTGCCAGCAGCTCCCACCTGAGCGGGGGGCTCCAAGAGACCCAGTACTTC.